This TCR beta chain was captured by sequencing in a study of blood T cell repertoires in COVID-19. At the level of the study: Some COVID-19 samples were acute and others convalescent; all came from the United States, Italy and Spain.

The V end lost 6 bases, the J end lost 8 bases, and 20 bases lay between the germline ends. Germline V lookup: CDR1 MNHEY, CDR2 SVGAGI. This CDR3 has 15 amino acids. The cohort comprised adults aged about 18 to 90 years residing in about 25 US areas. Generated by immunoSEQ multiplex PCR, the TCRdb table keeps only in-frame clones and is missing some. Of about 140,000 clones listed, approximately 81% are singletons. The sample was PBMCs or T cells enriched from blood (not recorded which). This clonotype originated in a man between 35 and 55 years old with acute COVID-19. The V call is TRBV6-5, the J call TRBJ2-1; D perhaps matches TRBD1 (6 bases). CDR3 sequence reads: CASSHSTGSLHEQFF. The CDR3 region has the DNA TGTGCCAGCAGCCACTCTACAGGGTCTCTTCATGAGCAGTTCTTC.